These T cell receptor beta chains were read from a single sample in a study of T cell responses to AZD1222 COVID-19 vaccine. This table comes from immunoSEQ multiplex PCR, and its TCRdb copy is limited to in-frame clones, with some not included. The data show some 160,000 clones, over 85% seen once. The sequencing here drew on peripheral blood, taken on day 0 of AZD1222 vaccination. Source of these receptors: an adult in good health. CDR3s include the opening cysteine and the closing phenylalanine or tryptophan. The D gene is left open where the match is weak.

d_call j_call v_call cdr3_aa cdr3_nt
TRBD2 TRBJ2-1 TRBV9 CASSEYTGTSGTNEQFF TGTGCCAGCAGCGAGTACACCGGGACTAGCGGGACCAATGAGCAGTTCTTC
. TRBJ2-1 TRBV11-2 CASSLEVAPYNEQFF TGTGCCAGCAGCTTAGAGGTAGCGCCCTACAATGAGCAGTTCTTC
. TRBJ1-1 TRBV5-1 CASSLWVDADTEAFF TGCGCCAGCAGCTTGTGGGTGGATGCGGACACTGAAGCTTTCTTT
. TRBJ1-2 TRBV7-7 CASSLAERVTGGLAYGYTF TGTGCTAGCAGCTTAGCAGAGCGTGTTACGGGGGGCCTGGCCTATGGCTACACCTTC
TRBD2 TRBJ2-3 TRBV4-3 CASSQEVASGGVDTQYF TGCGCCAGCAGCCAAGAAGTCGCTAGCGGGGGGGTGGATACGCAGTATTTT
. TRBJ2-2 TRBV5-4 CASSRSVNGELFF TGTGCCAGCAGCCGTAGCGTGAACGGGGAGCTGTTTTTT
. TRBJ1-1 TRBV11-3 CASSLEAGAKAFF TGTGCCAGCAGCCTAGAGGCGGGAGCCAAAGCTTTCTTT
. TRBJ2-7 TRBV5-4 CASSSSRGEQYF TGTGCCAGCAGCTCCTCGAGGGGGGAGCAGTACTTC
. TRBJ2-7 TRBV29-1 CSVGPTGATYEQYF TGCAGCGTTGGCCCGACAGGCGCTACCTACGAGCAGTACTTC
TRBD1 TRBJ1-1 TRBV5-1 CASSPEPTGGRGEAFF TGCGCCAGCAGCCCGGAGCCTACAGGGGGCCGCGGGGAAGCTTTCTTT
. TRBJ2-7 TRBV9 CASSVAPGYYEQYF TGTGCCAGCAGCGTAGCTCCAGGGTATTACGAGCAGTACTTC
. TRBJ2-5 TRBV18 CASSPPTVKETQYF TGTGCCAGCTCACCACCGACAGTAAAAGAGACCCAGTACTTC
. TRBJ1-1 TRBV29-1 CSVEGGAGTEAFF TGCAGCGTTGAAGGGGGCGCAGGCACTGAAGCTTTCTTT
TRBD1 TRBJ1-5 TRBV15 CATSRRTGGQPQHF TGTGCCACCAGCAGAAGGACAGGGGGCCAGCCCCAGCATTTT
TRBD2 TRBJ2-2 TRBV9 CASSVPPGGQYTGELFF TGTGCCAGCAGCGTACCCCCGGGGGGGCAGTACACCGGGGAGCTGTTTTTT
TRBD2 TRBJ2-2 TRBV19 CASSSGGHTGELFF TGTGCCAGTTCTAGCGGGGGGCACACCGGGGAGCTGTTTTTT
TRBD2 TRBJ2-2 TRBV4-3 CASSQVASGGPGELFF TGCGCCAGCAGCCAAGTGGCTAGCGGGGGGCCCGGGGAGCTGTTTTTT